Given below is one T cell receptor (beta chain) in context. Its matching antigen is unknown. An end of the junction differs from the germline gene, which may be a read error. The source of the sample is a study of shared clonotypes between healthy human individuals. Germline V gene data show CDR1 as SSHAT and CDR2 as FNYEAQ (reference sequence). The length of the CDR3 is 14 residues. Deep level was the assay's run setting. Here immunoSEQ multiplex PCR was the method, and the copy in TCRdb shows in-frame clones only, minus some. The sample carries 1,500,000 or so clones, around 98.5% recorded once. The study's findings and limits: Naive CD4 clonotypes overlapped across several donors at roughly 5.1%.

The donors were adults (healthy and HIV-negative) with no recent acute infections or vaccinations. The sequenced material came from naive CD4+ T cells sorted from blood. Stated subset: CD45RA+ positively selected. J is TRBJ2-1 and V is TRBV7-7; D unclear. The origin of this receptor is a man aged 25 to 45 in good health. The chain's CDR3 is CASSPGSIYNEQFF. The CDR3 DNA is TGTGCTAGCAGCCCCGGGTCTATCTACAATGAGCAGTTCTTC.